This entry describes one T cell receptor (beta chain). The antigen is undetermined. The data were taken from a study of lymphopenia after photon versus proton radiotherapy. Study results and caveats: In patients who died, overall survival fell as post-nadir TCR diversity dropped more. After lymphocyte nadir, photon-treated repertoires showed oligoclonal expansion, especially CD8+ Temra. Authors raise, but do not show, better survival with proton therapy. Photon-treated patients lost naive T cells and TCR diversity; proton-treated stayed stable.

This CDR3 has 13 residues. CDR1 is MDHEN and CDR2 is SYDVKM in the germline V gene. Trimming took off 6 bases at V and 2 bases at J, with 11 bases between the two ends. Method: immunoSEQ multiplex PCR; TCRdb's copy keeps in-frame clones and lacks some. The data hold about 50,000 clones, with roughly 90% observed a single time. The receptor comes from a woman between 40 and 50 years old with cholangiocarcinoma. The chain uses TRBV28 and TRBJ2-7, with TRBD1 as a possible D gene (5 bases). The material was peripheral blood, obtained from a patient treated with photon-based radiotherapy. CDR3 DNA sequence: TGTGCCAGCAGACATATGGACACCTACGAGCAGTACTTC. Its translation is CASRHMDTYEQYF.